This T cell receptor beta chain was documented in a study of blood T cell repertoires in COVID-19. Measured with immunoSEQ multiplex PCR; TCRdb has only the in-frame clones, and not every one. The sample shows about 370,000 clones, roughly 86% of them seen only once. Worth noting for this clone: Within the sample, other DNA sequences also encode this same CDR3.

Sequencing was performed on peripheral blood. This clonotype originated in a woman aged 25 to 39 with COVID-19, enrolled during active disease.

The DNA of the CDR3 is TGCAGTGCCCCCGACAGTTACGAGCAGTACTTC. It translates to CSAPDSYEQYF. The chain recombines TRBV20-1 with TRBJ2-7, with D possibly matching TRBD1 (5 bases). The CDR3 runs 11 residues. CDR1 DFQATT and CDR2 SNEGSKA come from the germline V gene (reference sequence). Trimming removed 6 bases at V and 4 bases at J, with 10 bases between.